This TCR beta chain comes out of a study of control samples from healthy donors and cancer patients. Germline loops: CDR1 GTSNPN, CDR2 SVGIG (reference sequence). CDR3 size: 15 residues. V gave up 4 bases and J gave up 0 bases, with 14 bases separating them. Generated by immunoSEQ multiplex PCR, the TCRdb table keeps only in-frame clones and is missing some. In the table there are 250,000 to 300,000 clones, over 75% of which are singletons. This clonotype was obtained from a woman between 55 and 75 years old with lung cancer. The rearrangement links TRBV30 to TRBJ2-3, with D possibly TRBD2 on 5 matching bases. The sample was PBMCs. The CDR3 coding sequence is TGTGCCTGGAAAAAAAGCGGACGTAGCACAGATACGCAGTATTTT. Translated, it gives CAWKKSGRSTDTQYF.